A single sample is the source of the 32 T cell receptor beta chains below, sequenced in a study of cytomegalovirus exposure and HLA in healthy donors. PCR amplification relied on 60 Vbeta primers (plus 13 Jbeta primers). Profiled with immunoSEQ multiplex PCR; TCRdb holds only in-frame clones, not every one. Of 60,000 to 80,000 clones listed, about 78% are singletons. The sequenced sample consisted of PBMCs. The origin of the receptors is a girl aged 10-17 years in good health and CMV-seropositive.

The chain couples TRBV5-6 to TRBJ2-7, with TRBD2 identical over 13 bases. V lost 4 bases and J lost 7; bases outside the gene matches: 5. Germline CDR1 is SGHDT and CDR2 is YYEEEE. This CDR3 is built from 14 residues. CDR3 sequence reads: CASSTSGRAGEQYF. The CDR3 DNA sequence: TGTGCCAGCAGCACTAGCGGGAGGGCAGGGGAGCAGTACTTC.

This clone has only a few counts. The CDR3 DNA reads as TGTGCCAGCACCCACAGGGCGCCTAATGAAAAACTGTTTTTT. Its protein is CASTHRAPNEKLFF. The chain links TRBV7-9 to TRBJ1-4; TRBD1 might be the D (6 bases). The germline V gene has CDR1 SEHNR and CDR2 FQNEAQ (reference sequence). The V gene lost 7 bases and the J gene lost 3 bases, with 12 bases spanning the gap. This CDR3 region has 14 residues.

The CDR3 here is CSASSGVEQYV. DNA for the CDR3: TGCAGTGCTTCTTCGGGGGTCGAACAGTACGTC. The chain employs TRBV20-1 and TRBJ2-7; D perhaps matches TRBD2 (6 bases). This CDR3 region has 11 residues. Trimming stripped 5 bases from V and 10 bases from J, with 15 bases between. Germline CDR1 and CDR2: DFQATT and SNEGSKA (reference sequence).

The V and J genes are TRBV2 and TRBJ1-5; D remains ambiguous. The CDR3 has 15 residues. CDR1 SNHLY and CDR2 FYNNEI come from the germline V gene. V was cut by 5 bases and J by 6 bases, with 17 bases left in between. The CDR3 region is CASSLVAGTGQPQHF. DNA for the CDR3: TGTGCCAGCAGTCTGGTGGCTGGAACGGGTCAGCCCCAGCATTTT.

The chain recombines TRBV6-5 with TRBJ1-5, with a tentative D call TRBD1 (6 bases). Germline values: CDR1 MNHEY, CDR2 SVGAGI. The CDR3 loop spans 14 amino acids. V gave up 6 bases and J gave up 0 bases, with 9 bases separating them. For the CDR3, the DNA is TGTGCCAGCAGCAGGGGATATAGCAATCAGCCCCAGCATTTT. This codes for CASSRGYSNQPQHF.

The chain combines TRBV4-2 with TRBJ2-4; the D gene is possibly TRBD2 (6 bases). V lost 1 base, J lost 3 bases, and 19 bases lay in between. Germline CDR1 and CDR2: LGHNA and YNFKEQ. CDR3 length: 18 residues. DNA for the CDR3: TGTGCCAGCAGCCAAGTGCGGGACCACCGAGGTCTCAAAAACATTCAGTACTTC. The encoded protein is CASSQVRDHRGLKNIQYF.

Written as DNA, the CDR3 is TGTGCCAGCAGAATACAGGGATTTACTAATGAAAAACTGTTTTTT. This encodes CASRIQGFTNEKLFF. V is TRBV28 and J is TRBJ1-4; D may be TRBD1 (6 bases). Deletions cut 6 bases from V and 2 bases from J, with 13 bases between. The germline CDR1 and CDR2 sequences are MDHEN and SYDVKM. CDR3 length equals 15 residues.

This chain connects TRBV2 to TRBJ1-2; D ambiguous. With 6 bases removed from V and 1 base from J, the gap between germline ends came to 9 bases. CDR3 length: 13 residues. The germline gives CDR1 SNHLY, CDR2 FYNNEI. Here the CDR3 reads CASRTTYNYGYTF. CDR3 nucleotides: TGTGCCAGCAGGACAACGTATAACTATGGCTACACCTTC.

V and J are TRBV6-1 and TRBJ2-5, with 12 bases lining up with TRBD2. V gave up 4 bases and J gave up 5 bases; unmatched junction bases: 17. The CDR3 length is 19 residues. CDR1 and CDR2 from the germline V gene are MNHNS and SASEGT. As DNA, the CDR3 is TGTGCCAGCAGTGCCACGCTCAGTTCTAGCGGGGGGGCAGGGGAGACCCAGTACTTC. Its translation: CASSATLSSSGGAGETQYF.

V and J are TRBV4-1 and TRBJ1-1; D gene unclear. Per the germline V gene, CDR1 is MGHRA and CDR2 is YSYEKL. The CDR3 is 17 amino acids. Trimming cost V 8 bases and J 0 bases, with 22 bases left between them. CDR3 DNA sequence: TGCGCCAGCTCACCCGGGTGGACTCGCTCCTTGAACACTGAAGCTTTCTTT. Translated, it gives CASSPGWTRSLNTEAFF.

This clone was counted a single time. The chain links TRBV6-1 to TRBJ2-5, with 15 bases lining up with TRBD2. Per the germline V gene, CDR1 is MNHNS and CDR2 is SASEGT. The ends lost 1 base at V and 3 bases at J; junction bases unmatched: 12. This CDR3 spans 20 amino acids. This CDR3 is CASSEEPGLAGGILKETQYF. CDR3 DNA sequence: TGTGCCAGCAGTGAAGAACCGGGACTAGCGGGAGGCATACTCAAAGAGACCCAGTACTTC.

V is TRBV28 and J is TRBJ1-1; 9 nucleotides match TRBD1. Germline trimming cut 3 bases from V and 7 bases from J; bases unmatched to any gene: 6. CDR3 length: 14 amino acids. Germline values: CDR1 MDHEN, CDR2 SYDVKM. The CDR3 spells CASSFLGTGIEAFF. CDR3 nucleotide sequence: TGTGCCAGCAGTTTTCTCGGGACAGGGATTGAAGCTTTCTTT.

V gene TRBV2 combines with J gene TRBJ2-5, with D possibly being TRBD2 (5 bases). The V end lost 5 bases, the J end lost 4 bases, and 14 bases lay between the germline ends. The CDR3 covers 14 residues. CDR1 SNHLY and CDR2 FYNNEI come from the germline V gene. The CDR3 protein is CASSLTRSAETQYF. CDR3 sequence (DNA): TGTGCCAGCAGTCTAACTAGGAGTGCAGAGACCCAGTACTTC.

The chain employs TRBV5-1 and TRBJ2-3; 8 bases map to TRBD2. This CDR3 has 14 residues. Germline V gene sequence: CDR1 SGHRS, CDR2 YFSETQ. V lost 8 bases, J lost 0 bases, and 5 bases stayed unmatched. CDR3 sequence reads: CASRSGGSTDTQYF. CDR3 DNA sequence: TGCGCCAGTCGAAGCGGGGGAAGCACAGATACGCAGTATTTT.

The gene calls are TRBV6-5 and TRBJ2-7; 7 nucleotides match TRBD1. Germline V CDR1 and CDR2: MNHEY, SVGAGI. The J segment lost 6 bases and the V segment lost 2 bases, leaving 10 bases of the junction unmatched. The CDR3 sequence is 15 residues long. This chain's CDR3 is CASSYVQGFLGEQYF. CDR3 in DNA: TGTGCCAGCAGTTACGTACAGGGGTTTTTAGGCGAGCAGTACTTC.

The chain recombines TRBV28 with TRBJ2-7; possibly TRBD1 for D (5 bases). The CDR3 is 14 residues long. The V end was cut by 0 bases, the J end by 5 bases, with 11 bases between. Germline V CDR1 and CDR2: MDHEN, SYDVKM. DNA of the CDR3: TGTGCCAGCAGTTTATGGGGGCGCGGCGACGAGCAGTACTTC. Amino acids: CASSLWGRGDEQYF.

The chain recombines TRBV10-3 with TRBJ2-2, with 9 bases that match TRBD1. CDR3 length equals 15 residues. Unmatched junction bases numbered 6, after V lost 4 bases and J lost 6 bases. Germline CDR1 reads ENHRY; CDR2 reads SYGVKD. CDR3 DNA sequence: TGTGCCATCAGTGGGCGGGACAGGGTCCCCGGGGAGCTGTTTTTT. Its translation is CAISGRDRVPGELFF.

This sequence joins TRBV4-1 and TRBJ1-3; D unclear. Germline V gives CDR1 MGHRA, CDR2 YSYEKL. Deletions cut 0 bases from V and 8 bases from J, with 11 bases between. The CDR3 has 14 residues. The CDR3 DNA is TGCGCCAGCAGCCAAGACGGGGATAGGGACACCATATATTTT. This translates into CASSQDGDRDTIYF.

The V call is TRBV30, the J call TRBJ2-1, with D uncertain. Between the trimmed V and J ends, which lost 5 bases and 2 bases, there was a span of 16 bases. The CDR3 has 15 amino acids. Germline V gene sequence: CDR1 GTSNPN, CDR2 SVGIG (reference sequence). The CDR3 DNA reads as TGTGCCTGGCATTTAGCCGATCAAACCTACAATGAGCAGTTCTTC. This sequence encodes CAWHLADQTYNEQFF. Based on the CDR3 plus reference TRBV30 and TRBJ2-1, the full variable domain is SQTIHQWPATLVQPVGSPLSLECTVEGTSNPNLYWYRQAAGRGLQLLFYSVGIGQISSEVPQNLSASRPQDRQFILSSKKLLLSDSGFYLCAWHLADQTYNEQFFGPGTRLTVL.

The table lists this clone with a few counts. The chain joins TRBV6-6 to TRBJ1-5; no firm D call. V was cut by 4 bases and J by 2 bases, with 6 bases left in between. The CDR3 runs 13 residues. Germline lookup yields CDR1 MNHNY and CDR2 SVGAGI (reference sequence). The CDR3 region is CASSFSGNQPQHF. In DNA, the CDR3 is TGTGCCAGCAGTTTTTCCGGCAATCAGCCCCAGCATTTT.

The chain recombines TRBV11-2 with TRBJ1-3, with D maybe TRBD1 (5 bases). This CDR3 is 15 amino acids long. Between the trimmed V and J ends, which lost 5 bases and 4 bases, there was a span of 15 bases. The V gene's germline CDR1 is SGHAT and CDR2 FQNNGV. The DNA of the CDR3 is TGTGCCAGCAGCCGCCCGGGGGAGTGGGGAAACACCATATATTTT. It translates to CASSRPGEWGNTIYF.

The chain has TRBV7-7 and TRBJ2-7; 7 bases match TRBD2. CDR1 SSHAT and CDR2 FNYEAQ come from the germline V gene (reference sequence). The junction had 11 bases not matched to a gene; V was cut back by 3 bases and J by 6 bases. The CDR3 runs 15 residues. As DNA, the CDR3 is TGTGCCAGCAGCTTGGGGGGTCCTGGGAGGGGCGAGCAGTACTTC. It yields the protein CASSLGGPGRGEQYF.

This chain uses TRBV5-6 with TRBJ2-5; TRBD2 aligns across 10 bases. The CDR3 spans 17 residues. Germline lookup yields CDR1 SGHDT and CDR2 YYEEEE. Trimming removed 0 bases from V and 5 bases from J; junction bases left unmatched: 10. The CDR3 DNA reads TGTGCCAGCAGCTTGGAAGCAGTAGCGGGAGGAGGGGAGACCCAGTACTTC. This gives the protein CASSLEAVAGGGETQYF.

V gene TRBV5-1 combines with J gene TRBJ2-3, with 8 bases fitting TRBD2. Trimming at V came to 0 bases and at J to 5 bases, leaving 8 bases not matched to a gene. From germline, CDR1 is SGHRS and CDR2 YFSETQ. CDR3 length: 16 amino acids. The CDR3 nucleotides read TGCGCCAGCAGCTTGGCAGGACTAGCAGCGGGAGATACGCAGTATTTT. Translated: CASSLAGLAAGDTQYF. Using reference TRBV5-1 and TRBJ2-3 for the parts outside the CDR3, the full variable domain is KAGVTQTPRYLIKTRGQQVTLSCSPISGHRSVSWYQQTPGQGLQFLFEYFSETQRNKGNFPGRFSGRQFSNSRSEMNVSTLELGDSALYLCASSLAGLAAGDTQYFGPGTRLTVL.

The chain carries TRBV6-5 and TRBJ1-4, with 8 bases matching TRBD1. V was clipped by 5 bases and J by 3 bases; unmatched bases: 2. The CDR3 has 14 amino acids. The V gene's germline CDR1 is MNHEY and CDR2 SVGAGI. CDR3 DNA: TGTGCCAGCAGTCGACAGGGGCCTAATGAAAAACTGTTTTTT. The encoded protein is CASSRQGPNEKLFF.

The chain employs TRBV5-6 and TRBJ1-5; D unresolved. V gave up 1 base and J gave up 4 bases, with 9 bases separating them. Germline values: CDR1 SGHDT, CDR2 YYEEEE. The CDR3 runs 14 residues. The CDR3 region has the DNA TGTGCCAGCAGCTTGTGGAGAGGAAATCAGCCCCAGCATTTT. It codes for CASSLWRGNQPQHF.

A single count supports this clone. This chain connects TRBV5-4 to TRBJ2-5, with TRBD2 identical over 11 bases. Germline values: CDR1 SGHNT, CDR2 YYREEE (reference sequence). The CDR3 consists of 16 residues. Trimming cost V 3 bases and J 5 bases; bases outside gene matches: 9. The DNA for the CDR3 is TGTGCCAGCAGCTCTCTACTAGCGGGAGTGTTGGAGACCCAGTACTTC. It encodes CASSSLLAGVLETQYF.

The chain joins TRBV5-1 to TRBJ2-1, with TRBD1 matching 8 bases. The CDR3 is 13 residues long. Per germline, CDR1 SGHRS and CDR2 YFSETQ. V lost 0 bases and J lost 15; bases outside the gene matches: 8. The CDR3 loop is CASSLGSDRVPFF. The CDR3 DNA sequence: TGCGCCAGCAGCTTGGGTTCGGACAGGGTTCCGTTCTTC.

The chain recombines TRBV7-9 with TRBJ2-5, with D tentatively TRBD1 (5 bases). The germline V and J ends were trimmed by 6 bases and 0 bases, with 8 bases remaining between them. This CDR3 comprises 13 residues. Germline loops: CDR1 SEHNR, CDR2 FQNEAQ (reference sequence). The CDR3 bases are TGTGCCAGCAGAGGGGAAAACCAAGAGACCCAGTACTTC. Its translation is CASRGENQETQYF.

This sequence joins TRBV29-1 and TRBJ1-2; 8 nucleotides agree with TRBD1. The CDR3 runs to 13 residues. Trimming removed 3 bases from V and 8 bases from J; junction bases left unmatched: 8. Germline assignment: CDR1 SQVTM and CDR2 ANQGSEA. CDR3 sequence: CSVDSGGLGGYTF. In nucleotides, the CDR3 is TGCAGCGTTGACTCAGGGGGCCTAGGGGGCTACACCTTC.

The genes are TRBV10-3 and TRBJ1-1, with 7 bases fitting TRBD1. CDR3 length: 15 residues. With 0 bases clipped from V and 4 bases from J, the junction kept 5 bases outside the gene matches. The V gene's germline CDR1 is ENHRY and CDR2 SYGVKD. CDR3 coding DNA: TGTGCCATCAGTGAGTCCAATGCAGGGGGCACTGAAGCTTTCTTT. This translates into CAISESNAGGTEAFF.

In nucleotides, the CDR3 is TGTGCCAGCAGCGGCTGGGGCGGGGGGGAGCAGTACTTC. Translated: CASSGWGGGEQYF. The chain has TRBV5-4 and TRBJ2-7; TRBD2 matches 8 bases. This CDR3 spans 13 amino acids. With 4 bases clipped from V and 7 bases from J, the junction kept 7 bases outside the gene matches. CDR1 is SGHNT and CDR2 is YYREEE in the germline V gene (reference sequence).